This entry concerns a single T cell receptor (beta chain). An end of the junction does not agree with germline; a read error may underlie this. The source of the sample is a study of T cell repertoires in cytomegalovirus infection. At the level of the study: The public TCR beta signatures pointed to both CMV infection and matching HLA type.

The CDR3 is 13 residues long. One entry per CDR3 protein results from TCRdb running MiXCR on the reads. The sample lists hundreds of thousands of distinct CDR3 sequences, approximately 30% occurring once. The sequenced sample consisted of PBMCs. This TCR derives from a human donor in good health (CMV status not recorded). Some clones in this sample may be carry-over from other donors' samples. The rearrangement uses TRBV12-3 or TRBV12-4 and TRBJ1-1; no clear D. The CDR3 sequence: CDSSLKDNTEAFF. The CDR3 region has the DNA TGTGACAGCAGTTTAAAGGATAACACTGAAGCTTTCTTT.